Sequencing of this T cell receptor beta chain was carried out in a study of neurological immune-mediated disorders. The V gene's germline CDR1 is DFQATT and CDR2 SNEGSKA (reference sequence). The CDR3 contains 14 residues. Germline trimming cut 3 bases from V and 8 bases from J; bases unmatched to any gene: 5. This clonotype was found many times. Its antigen is not identified. Synthesis of cDNA used 5'RACE (with 10-nucleotide random UMIs). From the 5' RACE reads, TCRdb called clonotypes with MiXCR, one entry per CDR3 protein. The sample holds fewer than 30,000 distinct CDR3 sequences; 6.5% to 8% are singletons and the top ten take about 4.5%. Study conclusions and caveats: The absence of shared CDR3 amino acid sequences among expanded clones across subjects suggests private repertoires in all groups. The most TCR clonal expansion was seen in HTLV-1-associated myelopathy, whereas the least was seen in multiple sclerosis, below the level in healthy controls.

2 million PBMCs stored at -80 C were the source of the unsorted libraries. The sequenced sample was PBMCs. The receptor was isolated from a woman between 40 and 55 years old in good health. The V call is TRBV20-1, the J call TRBJ2-1; 12 bases fit TRBD2. CDR3 in amino acids: CSARLSSGRDEQFF. Written as DNA, the CDR3 is TGCAGTGCTAGGTTGTCTAGCGGGAGGGATGAGCAGTTCTTC.